This record concerns one T cell receptor (beta chain) sequence. The repertoire was sequenced with immunoSEQ multiplex PCR; TCRdb's copy has only in-frame clones and lacks some. This table holds roughly 440,000 clones, about 91% found once. This sample is part of a study of blood T cell repertoires in COVID-19. The wider study: From T cells, B-cell-depleted T cells, or PBMCs came the material, which was cDNA or gDNA.

V shed 1 base, J shed 1 base, and the junction held 7 bases outside the gene matches. Germline V gene sequence: CDR1 LGHDT, CDR2 YNNKEL (reference sequence). The CDR3 extends over 17 amino acids. The sequenced sample consisted of peripheral blood. This TCR was recovered from a woman aged 50 to 65 with COVID-19, enrolled during active disease. The chain has TRBV3-1 (or the pseudogene TRBV3-2) and TRBJ2-4; 7 nucleotides line up with TRBD2. Here the CDR3 DNA reads TGTGCCAGCAGCCAAGGGGGAGGGTCCGCGGCCAAAAACATTCAGTACTTC. Residues: CASSQGGGSAAKNIQYF.